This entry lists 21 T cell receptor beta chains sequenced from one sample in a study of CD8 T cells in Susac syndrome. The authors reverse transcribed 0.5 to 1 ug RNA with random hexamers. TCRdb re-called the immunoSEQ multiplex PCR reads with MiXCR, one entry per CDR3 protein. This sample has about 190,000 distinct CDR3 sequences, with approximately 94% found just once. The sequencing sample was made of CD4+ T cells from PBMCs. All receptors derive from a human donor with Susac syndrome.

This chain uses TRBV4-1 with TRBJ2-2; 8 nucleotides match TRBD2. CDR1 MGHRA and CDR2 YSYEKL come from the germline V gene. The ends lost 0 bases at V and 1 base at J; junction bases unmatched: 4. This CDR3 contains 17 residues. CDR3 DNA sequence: TGCGCCAGCAGCCAAGATCATCTAGCGGGGAACACCGGGGAGCTGTTTTTT. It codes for CASSQDHLAGNTGELFF.

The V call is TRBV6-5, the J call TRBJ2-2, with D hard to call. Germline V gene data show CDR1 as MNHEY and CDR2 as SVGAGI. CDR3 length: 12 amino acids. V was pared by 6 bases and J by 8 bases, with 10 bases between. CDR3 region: CASSRFQGELFF. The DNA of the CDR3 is TGTGCCAGCAGCCGCTTCCAGGGGGAGCTGTTTTTT.

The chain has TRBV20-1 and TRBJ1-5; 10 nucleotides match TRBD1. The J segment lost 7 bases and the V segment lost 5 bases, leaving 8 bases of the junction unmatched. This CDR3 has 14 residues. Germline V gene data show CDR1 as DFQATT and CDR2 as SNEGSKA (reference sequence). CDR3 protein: CSAVAWTGGQPQHF. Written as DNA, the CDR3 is TGCAGTGCTGTAGCTTGGACAGGGGGACAGCCCCAGCATTTT.

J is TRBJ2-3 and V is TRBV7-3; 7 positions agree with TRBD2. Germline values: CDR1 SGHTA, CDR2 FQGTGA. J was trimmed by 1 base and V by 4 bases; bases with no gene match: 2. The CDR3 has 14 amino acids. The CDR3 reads CASSWSGGTDTQYF. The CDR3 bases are TGTGCCAGCAGCTGGAGCGGGGGCACAGATACGCAGTATTTT.

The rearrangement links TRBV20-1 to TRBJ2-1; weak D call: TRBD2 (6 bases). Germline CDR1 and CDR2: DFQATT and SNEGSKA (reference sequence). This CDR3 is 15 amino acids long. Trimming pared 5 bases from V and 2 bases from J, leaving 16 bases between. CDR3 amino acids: CSASGRSGTYNEQFF. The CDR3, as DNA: TGCAGTGCTTCCGGGCGTAGCGGCACCTACAATGAGCAGTTCTTC.

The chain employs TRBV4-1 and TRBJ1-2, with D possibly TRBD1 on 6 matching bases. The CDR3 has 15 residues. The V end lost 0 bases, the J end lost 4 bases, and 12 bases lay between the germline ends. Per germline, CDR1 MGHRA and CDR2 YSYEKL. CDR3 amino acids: CASSQDEARGYGYTF. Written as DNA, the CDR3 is TGCGCCAGCAGCCAAGATGAGGCCAGGGGCTATGGCTACACCTTC.

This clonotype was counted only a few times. The CDR3, as DNA: TGTGCCAGCAGCTCGACAGTTTATGGCTACACCTTC. Its translation is CASSSTVYGYTF. This chain connects TRBV28 to TRBJ1-2; a possible D gene is TRBD1 (5 bases). The germline V and J ends were trimmed by 6 bases and 5 bases, with 10 bases remaining between them. The CDR3 is made up of 12 amino acids. Per the germline V gene, CDR1 is MDHEN and CDR2 is SYDVKM.

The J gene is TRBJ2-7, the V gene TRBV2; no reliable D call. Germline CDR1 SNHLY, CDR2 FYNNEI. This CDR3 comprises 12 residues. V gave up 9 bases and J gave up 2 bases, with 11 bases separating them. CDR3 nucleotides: TGTGCCAGTAAAGCCCGGGCCTACGAGCAGTACTTC. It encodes CASKARAYEQYF.

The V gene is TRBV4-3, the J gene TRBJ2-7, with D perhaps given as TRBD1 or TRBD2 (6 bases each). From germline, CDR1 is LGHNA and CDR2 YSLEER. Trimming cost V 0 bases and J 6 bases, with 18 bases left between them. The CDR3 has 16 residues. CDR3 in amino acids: CASSQEPGAIVGEQYF. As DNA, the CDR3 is TGCGCCAGCAGCCAAGAACCGGGGGCAATCGTAGGCGAGCAGTACTTC.

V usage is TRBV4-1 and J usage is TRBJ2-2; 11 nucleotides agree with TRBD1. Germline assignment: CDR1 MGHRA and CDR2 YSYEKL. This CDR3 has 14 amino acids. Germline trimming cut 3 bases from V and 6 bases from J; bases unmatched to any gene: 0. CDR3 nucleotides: TGCGCCAGCAGCCAGGGACAGGGGGCCGGGGAGCTGTTTTTT. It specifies CASSQGQGAGELFF.

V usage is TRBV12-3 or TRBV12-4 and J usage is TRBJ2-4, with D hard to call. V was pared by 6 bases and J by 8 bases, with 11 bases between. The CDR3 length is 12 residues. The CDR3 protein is CASRNQLDIQYF. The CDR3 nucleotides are TGTGCCAGCAGGAACCAACTGGACATTCAGTACTTC.

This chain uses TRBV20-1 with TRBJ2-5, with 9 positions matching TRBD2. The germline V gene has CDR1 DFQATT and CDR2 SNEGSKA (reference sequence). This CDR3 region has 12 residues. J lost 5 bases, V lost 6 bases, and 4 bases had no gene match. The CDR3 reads CSALAGPETQYF. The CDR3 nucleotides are TGCAGTGCCCTAGCGGGGCCGGAGACCCAGTACTTC.

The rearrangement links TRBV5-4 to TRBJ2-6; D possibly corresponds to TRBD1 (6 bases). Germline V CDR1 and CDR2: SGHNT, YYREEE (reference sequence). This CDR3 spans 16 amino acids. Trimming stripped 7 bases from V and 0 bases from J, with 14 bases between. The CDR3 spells CASSRQGSSGANVLTF. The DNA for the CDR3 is TGTGCCAGCTCGCGGCAGGGGAGCTCTGGGGCCAACGTCCTGACTTTC.

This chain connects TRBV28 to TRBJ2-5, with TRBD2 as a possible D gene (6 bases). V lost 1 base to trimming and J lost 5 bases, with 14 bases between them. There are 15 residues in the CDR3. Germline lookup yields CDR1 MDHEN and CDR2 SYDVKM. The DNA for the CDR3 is TGTGCCAGCAGTTTATCGTGGGGACGGGGGGAGACCCAGTACTTC. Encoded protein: CASSLSWGRGETQYF.

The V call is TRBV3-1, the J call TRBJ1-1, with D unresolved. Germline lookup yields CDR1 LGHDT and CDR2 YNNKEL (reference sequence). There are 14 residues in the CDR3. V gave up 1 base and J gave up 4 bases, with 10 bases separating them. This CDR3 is CASSQVGVFTEAFF. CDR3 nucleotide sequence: TGTGCCAGCAGCCAAGTTGGCGTTTTCACTGAAGCTTTCTTT.

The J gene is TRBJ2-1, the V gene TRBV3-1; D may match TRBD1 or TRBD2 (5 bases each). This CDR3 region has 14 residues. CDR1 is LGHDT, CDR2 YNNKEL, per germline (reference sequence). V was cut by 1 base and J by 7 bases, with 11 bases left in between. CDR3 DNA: TGTGCCAGCAGCCAAGCCGGGGCCCAAAATGAGCAGTTCTTC. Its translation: CASSQAGAQNEQFF.

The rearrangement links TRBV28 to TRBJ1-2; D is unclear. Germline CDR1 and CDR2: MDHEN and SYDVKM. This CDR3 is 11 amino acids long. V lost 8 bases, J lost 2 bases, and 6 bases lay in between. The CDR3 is CASGRNYGYTF. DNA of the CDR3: TGTGCCAGCGGGAGGAACTATGGCTACACCTTC.

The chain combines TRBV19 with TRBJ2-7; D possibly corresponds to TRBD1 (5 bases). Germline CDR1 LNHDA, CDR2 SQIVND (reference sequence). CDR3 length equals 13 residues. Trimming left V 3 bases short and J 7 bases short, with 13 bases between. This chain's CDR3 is CASSMGWGVEQYF. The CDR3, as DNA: TGTGCCAGTAGTATGGGTTGGGGCGTGGAGCAGTACTTC.

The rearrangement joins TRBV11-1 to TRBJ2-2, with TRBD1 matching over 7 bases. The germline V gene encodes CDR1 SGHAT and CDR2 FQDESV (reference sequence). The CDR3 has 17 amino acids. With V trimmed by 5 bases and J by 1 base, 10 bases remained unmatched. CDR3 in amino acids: CASSEPPGQRNTGELFF. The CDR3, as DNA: TGTGCCAGCAGCGAACCCCCGGGACAGCGGAACACCGGGGAGCTGTTTTTT. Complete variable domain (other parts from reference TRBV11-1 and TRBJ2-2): EAEVAQSPRYKITEKSQAVAFWCDPISGHATLYWYRQILGQGPELLVQFQDESVVDDSQLPKDRFSAERLKGVDSTLKIQPAELGDSAMYLCASSEPPGQRNTGELFFGEGSRLTVL.

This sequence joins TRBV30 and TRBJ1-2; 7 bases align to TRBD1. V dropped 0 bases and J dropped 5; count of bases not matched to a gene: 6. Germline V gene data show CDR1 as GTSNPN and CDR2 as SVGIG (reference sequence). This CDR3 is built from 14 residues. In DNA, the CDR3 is TGTGCCTGGAGTGTGGGACAGACTTCTTATGGCTACACCTTC. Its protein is CAWSVGQTSYGYTF.

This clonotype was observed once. The CDR3 region has the DNA TGTGCCTGGAGTTCCCCTAGGGTTGCCCCACAGCCCCAGCATTTT. Its translation: CAWSSPRVAPQPQHF. This chain uses TRBV30 with TRBJ1-5; D gene unclear. The CDR3 contains 15 residues. V lost 2 bases and J 7 bases, leaving 18 bases between the germline ends. Looked up from germline, CDR1 is GTSNPN and CDR2 is SVGIG (reference sequence).